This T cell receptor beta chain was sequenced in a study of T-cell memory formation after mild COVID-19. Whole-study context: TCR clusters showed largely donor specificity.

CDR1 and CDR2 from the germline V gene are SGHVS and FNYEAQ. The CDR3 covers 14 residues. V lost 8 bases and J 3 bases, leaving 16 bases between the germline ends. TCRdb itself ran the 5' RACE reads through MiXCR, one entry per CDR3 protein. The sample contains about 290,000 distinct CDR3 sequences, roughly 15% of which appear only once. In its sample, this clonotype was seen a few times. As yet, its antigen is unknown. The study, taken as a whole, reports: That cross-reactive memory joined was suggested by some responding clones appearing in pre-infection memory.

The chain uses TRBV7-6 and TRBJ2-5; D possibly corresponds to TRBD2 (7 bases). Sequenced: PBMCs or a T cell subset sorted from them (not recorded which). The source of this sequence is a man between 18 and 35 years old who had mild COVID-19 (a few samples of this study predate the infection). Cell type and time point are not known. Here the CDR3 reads CASHPGEGKETQYF. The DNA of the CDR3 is TGTGCCAGCCATCCAGGGGAGGGCAAAGAGACCCAGTACTTC. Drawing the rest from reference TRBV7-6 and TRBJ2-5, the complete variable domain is GAGVSQSPRYKVTKRGQDVALRCDPISGHVSLYWYRQALGQGPEFLTYFNYEAQQDKSGLPNDRFSAERPEGSISTLTIQRTEQRDSAMYRCASHPGEGKETQYFGPGTRLLVL.